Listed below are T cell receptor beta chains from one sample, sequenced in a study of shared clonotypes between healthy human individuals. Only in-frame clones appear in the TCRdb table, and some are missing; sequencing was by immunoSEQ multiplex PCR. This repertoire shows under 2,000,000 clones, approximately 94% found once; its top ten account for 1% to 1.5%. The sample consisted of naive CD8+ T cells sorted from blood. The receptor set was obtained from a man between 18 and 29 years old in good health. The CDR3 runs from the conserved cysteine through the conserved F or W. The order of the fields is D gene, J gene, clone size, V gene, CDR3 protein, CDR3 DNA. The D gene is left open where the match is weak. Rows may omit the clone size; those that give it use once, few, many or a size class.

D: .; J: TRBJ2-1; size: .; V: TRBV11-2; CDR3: CASSPRVDEQFF; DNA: TGTGCCAGCAGCCCTAGGGTGGATGAGCAGTTCTTC
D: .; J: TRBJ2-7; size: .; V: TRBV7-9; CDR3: CASSPPLLGAHHEQYF; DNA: TGTGCCAGCAGCCCCCCCCTTTTGGGGGCGCATCACGAGCAGTACTTC
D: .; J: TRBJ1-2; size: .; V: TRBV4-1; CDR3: CASSQERVTIPNYGYTF; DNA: TGCGCCAGCAGCCAAGAAAGAGTTACAATCCCTAACTATGGCTACACCTTC
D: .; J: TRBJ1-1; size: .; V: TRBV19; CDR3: CASRIPNTEAFF; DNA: TGTGCCAGTCGTATACCGAACACTGAAGCTTTCTTT
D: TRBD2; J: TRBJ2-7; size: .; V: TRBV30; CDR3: CAWRGPGERDYEQYF; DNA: TGTGCCTGGAGAGGCCCCGGGGAGCGGGACTACGAGCAGTACTTC
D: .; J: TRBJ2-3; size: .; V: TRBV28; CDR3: CATATADTQYF; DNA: TGTGCCACCGCGACTGCAGATACGCAGTATTTT
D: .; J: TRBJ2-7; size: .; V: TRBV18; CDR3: CASSPPAESSYEQYF; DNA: TGTGCCAGCTCTCCCCCGGCGGAGAGCTCCTACGAGCAGTACTTC
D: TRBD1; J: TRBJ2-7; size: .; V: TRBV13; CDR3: CASSPGQAYEQYF; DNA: TGTGCCAGCAGCCCGGGACAGGCCTACGAGCAGTACTTC
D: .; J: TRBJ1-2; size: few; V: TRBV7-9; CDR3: CASSLQGGGYTF; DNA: TGTGCCAGCAGCTTACAAGGGGGTGGCTACACCTTC
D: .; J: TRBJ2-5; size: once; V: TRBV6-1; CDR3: CASSEAPPVTETQYF; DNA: TGTGCCAGCAGTGAAGCACCACCGGTTACAGAGACCCAGTACTTC
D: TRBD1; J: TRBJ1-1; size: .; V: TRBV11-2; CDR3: CASSEPDRGRTEAFF; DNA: TGTGCCAGCAGCGAACCGGACAGGGGTCGGACTGAAGCTTTCTTT
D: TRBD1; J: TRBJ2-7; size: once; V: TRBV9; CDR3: CASSPGTASYEQYF; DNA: TGTGCCAGCAGCCCCGGGACAGCCTCCTACGAGCAGTACTTC
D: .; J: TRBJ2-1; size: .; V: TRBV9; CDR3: CASSSGLISYNEQFF; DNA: TGTGCCAGCTCAAGCGGGCTGATCTCCTACAATGAGCAGTTCTTC
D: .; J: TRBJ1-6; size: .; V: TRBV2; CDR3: CASSERGSSAYNSPLHF; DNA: TGTGCCAGCAGTGAGAGGGGGAGTAGTGCCTATAATTCACCCCTCCACTTT
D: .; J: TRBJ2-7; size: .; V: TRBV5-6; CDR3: CASNLFFSYEQYF; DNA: TGTGCCAGCAACCTTTTCTTCTCCTACGAGCAGTACTTC
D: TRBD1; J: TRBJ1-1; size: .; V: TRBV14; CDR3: CASSGTGGSEAFF; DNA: TGTGCCAGCAGCGGGACAGGGGGGAGTGAAGCTTTCTTT
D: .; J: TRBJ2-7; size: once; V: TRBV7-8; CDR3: CASSLEVVQRDEQYF; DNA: TGTGCCAGCAGCTTAGAAGTTGTGCAGAGGGACGAGCAGTACTTC
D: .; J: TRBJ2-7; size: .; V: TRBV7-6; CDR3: CASSSESYEQYF; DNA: TGTGCCAGCAGTTCAGAGAGCTACGAGCAGTACTTC
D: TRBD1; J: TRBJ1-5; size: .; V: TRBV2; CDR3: CASSLTGTGNQPQHF; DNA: TGTGCCAGCAGTTTGACCGGGACAGGGAATCAGCCCCAGCATTTT
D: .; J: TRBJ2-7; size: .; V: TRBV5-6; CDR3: CASSYDSYEQYF; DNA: TGTGCCAGCAGCTACGACAGCTACGAGCAGTACTTC
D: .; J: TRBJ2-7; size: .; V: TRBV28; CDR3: CASMSGEGYEQYF; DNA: TGTGCCAGCATGTCAGGGGAAGGCTACGAGCAGTACTTC
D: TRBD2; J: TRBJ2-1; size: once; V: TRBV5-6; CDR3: CASSLKSAAGGPNNEQFF; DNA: TGTGCCAGCAGCTTGAAGTCGGCCGCGGGGGGGCCAAACAATGAGCAGTTCTTC
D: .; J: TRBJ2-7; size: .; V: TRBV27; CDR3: CASSLAGSYEQYF; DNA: TGTGCCAGCAGTTTAGCGGGAAGTTACGAGCAGTACTTC